This TCR beta chain was sequenced for a study of identical twins (dated by TCRdb to 2016 to 2018). At the level of the whole study: TCR alpha and beta repertoires from monozygotic twins, unrelated adults of various ages and cord blood were deep-sequenced to test whether fetal clonotypes persist. To rule out contamination, replicate twin experiments were performed at different times with different library preparation protocols.

V lost 2 bases and J lost 9 bases; the stretch between them is 11 bases long. Reading from cysteine to phenylalanine, the CDR3 counts 13 amino acids. Only the CDR3 DNA stays, 39 bases, in frame from base 1. CDR1 and CDR2, per the germline V gene (reference sequence), are LNHNV and YYDKDF. This clonotype was counted between two and nine times. What antigen it recognizes has not been identified. Base qualities are missing; no much larger clone stands one base away. The library was prepared using 5' RACE. The listed sequencing device is Illumina HiSeq 2000. Template switching added a universal primer binding site, and the final cDNA carried a unique molecular identifier that allowed TCR cDNA molecules to be counted accurately. Specific primers in the conserved constant-segment region were used to synthesize first-strand cDNA for the TCR alpha and beta chains. To control for contamination, every cDNA library carried two barcodes: a SMART-Mk sample barcode plus Illumina barcodes. TruSeq adapter sequences, together with Illumina sample barcodes, were added in two successive PCR steps. The Illumina HiSeq platform was used with custom primers to sequence TCR alpha and beta cDNA libraries. Processing in the source paper ran as follows. MiGEC was used to process raw reads and extract unique molecular identifiers, and MiXCR was used to find CDR3 positions. Recombination models were inferred per individual with the repgenHMM and IGoR tools using an EM algorithm. Shared clonotype analysis was performed with the tcR package in R, normalizing sharing by the product of cloneset sizes. Out-of-frame nonproductive sequences were analyzed to study raw recombination free of thymic and clonal selection effects. The public reads were reanalyzed by TCRdb: fastp trimming at Q25, MiXCR alignment, in-frame beta chains only. A single entry per CDR3 protein holds the most common genes and DNA from its merged rows. TCRdb, not the original authors, processed these V and J calls. This sample lists around 570,000 distinct CDR3 sequences; more than 9% were detected once. The ten largest clonotypes hold roughly 3% of the sample.

Every donor in the study was a healthy Caucasian. Three pairs of female monozygotic twins, all aged about 18 to 30 years, were included in the twin cohort. Peripheral blood mononuclear cells were the source from which RNA for the TCR libraries was isolated. Here is what the overall study found, with its caveats: Fewer insertions were carried by abundant cord blood beta clonotypes; a weaker similar trend was observed in young adult naive repertoires, while no such trend was observed in memory repertoires. The excess sharing between twins in beta out-of-frame sequences was weaker because fewer shared sequences reduced the signal-to-noise ratio. Recombination models systematically underestimated out-of-frame TCR alpha sharing in monozygotic twins but agreed with sharing between unrelated individuals. Conclusions relied on cross-sectional statistical analysis, since the same donors could not be followed over many years. Zero-insertion analyses could be partly confounded by invariant T cells such as MAIT and iNKT, although diverse VJ usage argued against such confounding for most clonotypes. Out-of-frame TCR alpha sequences shared between twins showed an excess of low generation-probability sequences compared with coincidental sharing between unrelated individuals.

The sample also formed part of further work on yellow fever vaccine responses in identical twins. The second study, in turn, reports: According to the authors, in identical twins the way T cells responded to vaccination appeared partly convergent and partly personalized. Focusing on identical twins, the study followed the T cell clones that responded to the vaccine, and did so with precision.

The chain was built from TRBV15 and TRBJ2-1; the D gene cannot be named for sure. Sequencing was performed on PBMCs. The source of this sequence is a woman between 18 and 30 years old in good health. The DNA sequence follows: TGTGCCACCAGCAGATTATTGACGGTTGAGCAGTTCTTC. This codes for CATSRLLTVEQFF.